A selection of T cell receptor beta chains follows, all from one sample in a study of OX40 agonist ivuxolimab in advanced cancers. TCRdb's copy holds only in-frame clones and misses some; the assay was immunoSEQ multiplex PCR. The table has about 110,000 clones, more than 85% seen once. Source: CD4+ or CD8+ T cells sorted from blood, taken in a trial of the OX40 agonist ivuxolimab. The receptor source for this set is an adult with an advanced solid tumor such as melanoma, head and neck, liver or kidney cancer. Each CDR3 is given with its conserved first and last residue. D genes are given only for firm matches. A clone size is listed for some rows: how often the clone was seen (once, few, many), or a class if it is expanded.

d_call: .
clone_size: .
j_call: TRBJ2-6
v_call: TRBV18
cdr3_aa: CASSSGVAGANVLTF
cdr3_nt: TGTGCCAGCTCATCAGGGGTTGCTGGGGCCAACGTCCTGACTTTC

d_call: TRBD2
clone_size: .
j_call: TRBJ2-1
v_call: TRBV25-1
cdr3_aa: CASSDQGLAYSEQFF
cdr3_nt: TGTGCCAGCAGTGATCAAGGACTAGCGTATAGTGAGCAGTTCTTC

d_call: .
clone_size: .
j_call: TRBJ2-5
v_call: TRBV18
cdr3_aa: CASSPDKEVETQYF
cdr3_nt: TGTGCCAGCTCACCCGACAAGGAGGTAGAGACCCAGTACTTC

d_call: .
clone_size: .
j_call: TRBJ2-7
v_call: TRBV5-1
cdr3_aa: CASRPRTERYEQYF
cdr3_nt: TGCGCCAGCAGACCCAGGACTGAACGCTACGAGCAGTACTTC

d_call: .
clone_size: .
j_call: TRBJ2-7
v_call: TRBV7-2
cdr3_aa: CASSSSSYEQYF
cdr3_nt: TGTGCCAGCAGCTCGAGCTCCTACGAGCAGTACTTC

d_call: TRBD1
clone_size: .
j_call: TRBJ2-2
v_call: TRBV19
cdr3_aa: CASKAGTVSGELFF
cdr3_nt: TGTGCCAGTAAAGCTGGGACAGTGTCCGGGGAGCTGTTTTTT

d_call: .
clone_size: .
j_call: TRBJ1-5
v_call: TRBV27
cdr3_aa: CASSGRGQPQHF
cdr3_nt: TGTGCCAGCAGCGGCCGGGGTCAGCCCCAGCATTTT

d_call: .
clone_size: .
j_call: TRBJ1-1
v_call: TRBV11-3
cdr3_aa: CASSWGGSAFF
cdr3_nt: TGTGCCAGCAGCTGGGGGGGTTCAGCTTTCTTT

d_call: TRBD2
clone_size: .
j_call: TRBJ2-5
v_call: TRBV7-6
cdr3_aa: CASSLVNGAGGPVTQYF
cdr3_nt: TGTGCCAGCAGCTTAGTTAATGGGGCGGGAGGGCCCGTGACCCAGTACTTC

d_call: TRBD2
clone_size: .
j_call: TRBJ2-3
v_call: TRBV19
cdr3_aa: CASSTRAGGGDTQYF
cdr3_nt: TGTGCCAGTAGTACCAGAGCGGGGGGCGGGGATACGCAGTATTTT

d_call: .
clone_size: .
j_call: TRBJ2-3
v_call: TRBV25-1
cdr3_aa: CASDLPGCTDTQYF
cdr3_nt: TGTGCCAGCGACCTCCCCGGCTGCACAGATACGCAGTATTTT

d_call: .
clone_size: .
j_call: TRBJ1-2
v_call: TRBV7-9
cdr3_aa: CASSLALGRGAYGYTF
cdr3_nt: TGTGCCAGCAGCTTAGCGCTAGGCAGGGGAGCGTATGGCTACACCTTC

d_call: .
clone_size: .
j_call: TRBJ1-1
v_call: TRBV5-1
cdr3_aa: CASSSGQPNTEAFF
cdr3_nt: TGCGCCAGCAGCTCCGGACAACCGAACACTGAAGCTTTCTTT

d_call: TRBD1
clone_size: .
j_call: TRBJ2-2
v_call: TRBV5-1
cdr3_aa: CASSLTGGHTGELFF
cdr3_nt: TGCGCCAGCAGCTTGACAGGGGGCCACACCGGGGAGCTGTTTTTT

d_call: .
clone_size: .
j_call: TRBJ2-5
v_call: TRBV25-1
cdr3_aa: CASSESPLAYQETQYF
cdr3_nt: TGTGCCAGCAGTGAATCCCCCCTGGCGTACCAAGAGACCCAGTACTTC

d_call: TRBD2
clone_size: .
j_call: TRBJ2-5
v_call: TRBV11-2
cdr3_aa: CASSPADAGEETQYF
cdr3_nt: TGTGCCAGCAGCCCAGCCGACGCGGGGGAAGAGACCCAGTACTTC

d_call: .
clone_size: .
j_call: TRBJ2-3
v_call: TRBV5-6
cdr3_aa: CASSLGGPSTDTQYF
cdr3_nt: TGTGCCAGCAGCTTGGGCGGGCCCAGCACAGATACGCAGTATTTT

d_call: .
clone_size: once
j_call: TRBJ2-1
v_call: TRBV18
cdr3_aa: CASSPQQGSYNEQFF
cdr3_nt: TGTGCCAGCTCACCACAACAGGGCTCCTACAATGAGCAGTTCTTC

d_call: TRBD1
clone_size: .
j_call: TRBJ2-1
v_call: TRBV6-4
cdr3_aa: CASSLGQGAGWNEQFF
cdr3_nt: TGTGCCAGCAGCTTGGGACAGGGGGCAGGTTGGAATGAGCAGTTCTTC

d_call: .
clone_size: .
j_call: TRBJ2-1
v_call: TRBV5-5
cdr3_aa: CASSLNEQFF
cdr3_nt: TGTGCCAGCAGCCTAAATGAGCAGTTCTTC

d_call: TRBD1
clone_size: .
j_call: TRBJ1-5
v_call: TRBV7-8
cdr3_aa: CASSLVGLGQGTNQPQHF
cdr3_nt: TGTGCCAGCAGCTTAGTGGGGTTGGGACAGGGGACCAATCAGCCCCAGCATTTT

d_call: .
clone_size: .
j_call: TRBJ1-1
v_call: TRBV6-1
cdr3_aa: CASSEETEAFF
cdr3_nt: TGTGCCAGCAGTGAAGAAACTGAAGCTTTCTTT

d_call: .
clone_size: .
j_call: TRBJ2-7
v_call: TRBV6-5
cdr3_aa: CASARDPYYEQYF
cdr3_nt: TGTGCCAGCGCACGGGACCCCTACTACGAGCAGTACTTC

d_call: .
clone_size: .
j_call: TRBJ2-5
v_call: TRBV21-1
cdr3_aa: CASSGALGQKETQYF
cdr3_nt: TGTGCCAGCAGCGGAGCTTTGGGACAAAAAGAGACCCAGTACTTC

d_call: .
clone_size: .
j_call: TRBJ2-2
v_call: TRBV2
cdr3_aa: CASTQSGTKNTRELFF
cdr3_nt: TGTGCCAGCACCCAATCCGGGACCAAAAACACCAGGGAGCTGTTTTTT

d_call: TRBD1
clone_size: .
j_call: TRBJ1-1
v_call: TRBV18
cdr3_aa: CASSPGTGLMNTEAFF
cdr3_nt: TGTGCCAGCTCACCGGGGACAGGCCTTATGAACACTGAAGCTTTCTTT

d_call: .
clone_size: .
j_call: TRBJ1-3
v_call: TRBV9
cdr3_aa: CASSVTSMPFSGNTIYF
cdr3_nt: TGTGCCAGCAGCGTAACCTCGATGCCCTTCTCTGGAAACACCATATATTTT

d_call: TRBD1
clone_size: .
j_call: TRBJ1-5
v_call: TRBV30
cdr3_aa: CAWSQGAGQPQHF
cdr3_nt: TGTGCCTGGAGCCAGGGGGCAGGGCAGCCCCAGCATTTT

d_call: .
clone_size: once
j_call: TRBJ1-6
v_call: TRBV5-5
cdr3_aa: CASSFQYNSPLHF
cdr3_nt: TGTGCCAGCAGCTTTCAGTATAATTCACCCCTCCACTTT

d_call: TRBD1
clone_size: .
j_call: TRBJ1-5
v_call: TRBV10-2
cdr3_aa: CASRGQGNQPQHF
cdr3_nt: TGCGCCAGCCGCGGACAGGGAAATCAGCCCCAGCATTTT

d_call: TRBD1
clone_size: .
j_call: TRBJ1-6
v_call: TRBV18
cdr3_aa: CASSPGQGGGPLHF
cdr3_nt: TGTGCCAGCTCACCCGGACAGGGGGGGGGACCCCTCCACTTT

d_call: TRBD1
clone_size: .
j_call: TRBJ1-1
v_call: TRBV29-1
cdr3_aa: CSVTNILGQGAELNTEAFF
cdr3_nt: TGCAGCGTTACAAACATTCTCGGGCAGGGGGCTGAATTGAACACTGAAGCTTTCTTT

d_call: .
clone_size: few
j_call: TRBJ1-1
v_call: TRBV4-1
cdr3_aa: CASSQVSGANTEAFF
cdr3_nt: TGCGCCAGCAGCCAAGTGTCAGGTGCGAACACTGAAGCTTTCTTT

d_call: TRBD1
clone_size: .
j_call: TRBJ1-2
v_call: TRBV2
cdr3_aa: CASSASQGAGYTF
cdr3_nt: TGTGCCAGCAGTGCCTCCCAGGGGGCTGGCTACACCTTC

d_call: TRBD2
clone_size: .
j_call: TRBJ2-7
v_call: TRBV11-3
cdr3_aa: CASSSPLAGVEEQYF
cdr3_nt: TGTGCCAGCAGCTCCCCACTAGCGGGAGTGGAAGAGCAGTACTTC

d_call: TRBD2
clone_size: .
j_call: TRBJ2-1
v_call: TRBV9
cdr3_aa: CASSGHIAGLDNEQFF
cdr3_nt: TGTGCCAGCAGCGGACATATAGCGGGACTAGACAATGAGCAGTTCTTC

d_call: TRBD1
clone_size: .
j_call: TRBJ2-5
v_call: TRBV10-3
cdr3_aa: CAISDRDRLKETQYF
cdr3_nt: TGTGCCATCAGTGATCGGGACAGGCTGAAAGAGACCCAGTACTTC

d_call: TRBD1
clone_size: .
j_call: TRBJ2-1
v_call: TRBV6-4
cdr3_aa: CASSRQGFSYNEQFF
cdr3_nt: TGTGCCAGCAGTCGACAGGGTTTCTCCTACAATGAGCAGTTCTTC

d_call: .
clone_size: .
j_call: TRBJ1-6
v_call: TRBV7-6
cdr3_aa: CASSLPGAPLHF
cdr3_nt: TGTGCCAGCAGCTTACCTGGTGCACCCCTCCACTTT

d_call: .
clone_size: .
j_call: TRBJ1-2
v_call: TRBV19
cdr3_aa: CARGRGEGGYTF
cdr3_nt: TGTGCCAGGGGACGGGGAGAAGGCGGCTACACCTTC

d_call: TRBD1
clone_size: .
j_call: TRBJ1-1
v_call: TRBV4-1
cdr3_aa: CASSLRDSIMNTEAFF
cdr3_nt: TGCGCCAGCAGCCTCCGGGACAGCATCATGAACACTGAAGCTTTCTTT

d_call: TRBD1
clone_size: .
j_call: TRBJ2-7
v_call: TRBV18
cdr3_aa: CASSTGDSSYEQYF
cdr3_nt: TGTGCCAGCTCAACTGGGGACAGCTCCTACGAGCAGTACTTC

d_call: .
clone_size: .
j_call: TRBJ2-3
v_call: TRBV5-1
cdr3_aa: CASSLLAADTDTQYF
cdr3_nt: TGCGCCAGCAGCTTATTGGCCGCAGACACAGATACGCAGTATTTT

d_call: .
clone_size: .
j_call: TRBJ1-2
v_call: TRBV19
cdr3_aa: CASSIEEGLNYGYTF
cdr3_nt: TGTGCCAGTAGTATAGAGGAGGGTCTCAACTATGGCTACACCTTC

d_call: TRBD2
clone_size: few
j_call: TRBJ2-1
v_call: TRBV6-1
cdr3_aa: CASSESQTSGTYNEQFF
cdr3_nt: TGTGCCAGCAGTGAAAGCCAGACTAGCGGAACGTACAATGAGCAGTTCTTC